This TCR beta chain is drawn from a study of T-cell reconstitution after alpha-beta-depleted transplantation in children. Study-wide results and limits: Surviving recipient cells, namely T cells and thymic progenitors, were the source of high day-60 TCRbeta diversity in some patients. By one year post-transplant, T-cell counts and diversity largely arose from T cells that were newly produced. The study reportedly traced alpha-beta T cells about two months after transplant to several hundred expanded graft clones.

Using unique molecular identifiers, the investigators prepared the TCRbeta library. TCRdb re-called the PCR reads through MiXCR, storing one row per CDR3 protein. Of 490,000 or so distinct CDR3 sequences listed, under 12% are singletons. This clonotype was found many times. As yet, its antigen is unknown. The CDR3 runs 14 residues. The germline gives CDR1 MNHEY, CDR2 SMNVEV (reference sequence). V was pared by 7 bases and J by 5 bases, with 15 bases between. The sequencing used PBMCs, collected before TCRalphabeta/CD19-depleted stem cell transplant. This TCR derives from a child under 10 years old with inherited bone marrow failure, due to receive a stem cell transplant. This sequence joins TRBV27 and TRBJ2-1; the D gene is possibly TRBD1 (6 bases). This CDR3 reads CASTSWTVNNEQFF. Written as DNA, the CDR3 is TGTGCCAGCACGAGTTGGACAGTAAACAATGAGCAGTTCTTC.